This TCR beta chain is drawn from a study of lymphopenia after photon versus proton radiotherapy. Data came from immunoSEQ multiplex PCR; TCRdb stores just in-frame clones and leaves some out. In the table there are about 26,000 clones, around 85% of which are singletons. The ends were cut back, 1 base at V and 3 bases at J, with 7 bases in the middle. This CDR3 is 13 amino acids long. The germline gives CDR1 SGHTA, CDR2 FQGNSA. This receptor was taken from a man aged 25 to 40 with gastric cancer. The starting material was peripheral blood, obtained from a patient treated with photon-based radiotherapy. The V and J genes are TRBV7-2 and TRBJ2-7; D ambiguous. The CDR3 bases are TGTGCCAGCAGCTTAGGGCACGGCTACGAGCAGTACTTC. This codes for CASSLGHGYEQYF.